This entry lists 25 T cell receptor beta chains sequenced from one sample in a study of T cell clonality in common variable immunodeficiency. Here immunoSEQ multiplex PCR was the method, and the copy in TCRdb shows in-frame clones only, minus some. There are tens of thousands of clones in the sample, none observed a single time. The sample comprised peripheral blood mononuclear cells. The receptor set was obtained from a person aged 18 to 75 in good health.

This clone was detected ten times or more. The read stops 3 residues short of the end of the CDR3; the missing end is completed from the germline J gene. The V gene is TRBV5-1, the J gene TRBJ2-5, with TRBD1 identical over 10 bases. Trimming took 4 bases from V and 1 from J; bases not matched to a gene: 1. The germline V gene has CDR1 SGHRS and CDR2 YFSETQ. The CDR3 sequence is 14 residues long. The CDR3 DNA, read in part, is TGCGCCAGCAGCCGACAGGGGGCCCAAGAGACC. This translates into CASSRQGAQET. The whole CDR3 reads CASSRQGAQETQYF.

This clone was picked up many times. The CDR3 DNA, read in part, is TGCAGTGCTACCACGGCAGGGGTAAGCACTGAA. Protein product: CSATTAGVSTE. The entire CDR3 protein reads CSATTAGVSTEAFF. The V gene is TRBV20-1, the J gene TRBJ1-1; possibly TRBD1 for D (6 bases). With the read ending 3 residues before the CDR3 end, the germline J gene is used to fill in that end. Per the germline V gene, CDR1 is DFQATT and CDR2 is SNEGSKA (reference sequence). The CDR3 contains 14 residues. Trimming left V 4 bases short and J 4 bases short, with 16 bases between.

This clone was counted ten times or more. Read sequence stops 3 residues before the CDR3 end, and the germline J gene provides the missing end. The chain has TRBV6-1 and TRBJ2-7; D call uncertain. The length of the CDR3 is 12 residues. CDR1 and CDR2 (germline): MNHNS, SASEGT. Trimming took off 4 bases at V and 3 bases at J, with 7 bases between the two ends. CDR3 DNA, as far as it was read: TGTGCCAGCAGTGCCGGTGGCTACGAG. It yields the protein CASSAGGYE. The full CDR3 protein reads CASSAGGYEQYF.

This clone has a count of ten or more. The CDR3: CASSSQGSGANVLTF. The DNA read from the CDR3 is TGCGCCAGCAGCTCTCAGGGCTCTGGGGCCAACGTC. The gene calls are TRBV5-1 and TRBJ2-6; D may be TRBD1 (5 bases). Coverage ceases 3 residues before the CDR3 finishes, and the germline J gene fills in the end. This CDR3 is built from 15 residues. With 3 bases removed from V and 0 bases from J, the gap between germline ends came to 7 bases. The V gene's germline CDR1 is SGHRS and CDR2 YFSETQ.

This clone was counted at least ten times. The sequence runs out 3 residues before the end of the CDR3; the remainder is reconstructed from the germline J gene. The chain employs TRBV20-1 and TRBJ1-1; weak D call: TRBD1 (5 bases). CDR1 and CDR2 from the germline V gene are DFQATT and SNEGSKA (reference sequence). With 4 bases removed from V and 5 bases from J, the gap between germline ends came to 14 bases. The length of the CDR3 is 13 residues. CDR3 amino acids: CSAIPRAGTEAFF. Partial CDR3 DNA: TGCAGTGCTATCCCCAGGGCGGGGACTGAA.

Many counts were recorded for this clone. The junction shows a germline mismatch at one end, possibly a read error. The CDR3 region is CASSRTTGGSTDTQYF. The sequenced part of the CDR3 DNA is TGCGCCAGCAGCCGGACGACAGGGGGCAGCACAGATACG. The chain employs TRBV4-2 and TRBJ2-3; 10 bases fit TRBD1. Coverage ceases 3 residues before the CDR3 finishes, and the germline J gene fills in the end. This CDR3 has 16 residues. Germline V CDR1 and CDR2: LGHNA, YNFKEQ.

The sample holds many counts of this clone. With the read ending 3 residues before the CDR3 end, the germline J gene is used to fill in that end. The rearrangement uses TRBV28 and TRBJ2-2, with D uncertain. CDR1 is MDHEN and CDR2 is SYDVKM in the germline V gene. The length of the CDR3 is 14 residues. V shed 7 bases and J shed 6 bases, with 15 bases lying between them. This CDR3 reads CASTEGGWPGELFF. CDR3 DNA (partial): TGTGCCAGCACCGAAGGCGGCTGGCCCGGGGAG.

At least ten counts were recorded for this clone. The read stops 3 residues short of the end of the CDR3; the missing end is completed from the germline J gene. The chain recombines TRBV15 with TRBJ1-1; 8 bases fit TRBD1. The V and J ends lost 9 bases and 2 bases, in that order; junction bases with no gene match: 5. The germline V gene has CDR1 LNHNV and CDR2 YYDKDF (reference sequence). This CDR3 has 13 residues. The part of the CDR3 DNA that was read is TGTGCCACGTGGACAGGGTTTAACACTGAA. Its translation is CATWTGFNTE. The whole CDR3 region reads CATWTGFNTEAFF.

This clone was counted many times. The sequenced part of the CDR3 DNA is TGTGCCAGCAGTCGGGGACTCTTTATCAATGAG. Amino acids: CASSRGLFINE. The whole CDR3 sequence reads CASSRGLFINEQFF. The chain links TRBV6-2 or TRBV6-3 to TRBJ2-1; D perhaps matches TRBD2 (6 bases). The read ends 3 residues before the CDR3 terminus; that terminus is restored from the germline J gene. There are 14 residues in the CDR3. CDR1 and CDR2 (germline): MNHEY, SVGEGT. Between the trimmed V and J ends, which lost 5 bases and 6 bases, there was a span of 14 bases.

This clone was seen ten or more times. The CDR3 loop reads CASNSQGADQPQHF. The DNA read from the CDR3 is TGTGCCAGCAATTCGCAGGGGGCTGATCAGCCC. The chain has TRBV12-3 or TRBV12-4 and TRBJ1-5; 8 bases line up with TRBD1. Sequencing ends 3 residues short of the CDR3 end; the germline J gene provides the rest. The CDR3 runs 14 residues. V shed 7 bases, J shed 5 bases, and the junction held 7 bases outside the gene matches.

This clone was seen ten or more times. The read gets to within 3 residues of the CDR3 end, and the germline J gene fills in the rest. The V and J genes are TRBV30 and TRBJ2-2, with D maybe TRBD2 (5 bases). V was trimmed by 3 bases and J by 5 bases, leaving 10 bases between them. The germline V gene has CDR1 GTSNPN and CDR2 SVGIG (reference sequence). This CDR3 spans 13 amino acids. CDR3 in amino acids: CAWRARGTGELFF. CDR3 bases read: TGTGCCTGGAGAGCTCGGGGAACCGGGGAG.

In this sample, this clone turned up many times. The DNA read from the CDR3 is TGTGCCAGCAGCTCTCTGGTCAGGGGCACTGAA. Encoded protein: CASSSLVRGTE. The full CDR3 is CASSSLVRGTEAFF. The V and J genes are TRBV12-3 or TRBV12-4 and TRBJ1-1; a possible D gene is TRBD1 (6 bases). The read terminates 3 residues before the CDR3 end, so the remaining end is supplied by the germline J gene. Between the trimmed V and J ends, which lost 6 bases and 4 bases, there was a span of 15 bases. The CDR3 has 14 residues.

Many counts were recorded for this clone. The read comes to an end 3 residues before the CDR3 does, leaving the germline J gene to fill in the end. This chain links TRBV12-5 with TRBJ1-5; D gene ambiguous. CDR1 is LGHNT and CDR2 is FRNRAP in the germline V gene. The CDR3 is 14 residues long. V dropped 6 bases and J dropped 0 bases, with 9 bases sitting between them. CDR3 DNA (partial): TGTGCTAGTGGCTCGGGGTTTAGCAATCAGCCC. Translation gives CASGSGFSNQP. The whole CDR3 sequence is CASGSGFSNQPQHF. The variable domain in full, with the rest retrieved from reference TRBV12-5 and TRBJ1-5, is DARVTQTPRHKVTEMGQEVTMRCQPILGHNTVFWYRQTMMQGLELLAYFRNRAPLDDSGMPKDRFSAEMPDATLATLKIQPSEPRDSAVYFCASGSGFSNQPQHFGDGTRLSIL.

This clone was recorded many times. Read coverage stops 3 residues before the CDR3 terminus; the germline J gene supplies the remainder. V usage is TRBV15 and J usage is TRBJ1-1; 12 bases fit TRBD1. This CDR3 is built from 15 residues. Losses at the gene ends were 8 bases for V and 4 bases for J; bases not matched to a gene: 8. Germline V gene lookup returns CDR1 LNHNV and CDR2 YYDKDF (reference sequence). Here the CDR3 reads CATGRDRGLGTEAFF. The DNA read from the CDR3 is TGTGCCACCGGCCGGGACAGGGGGCTAGGCACTGAA.

This clone was counted at least ten times. Read sequence stops 3 residues before the CDR3 end, and the germline J gene provides the missing end. This rearrangement joins TRBV18 to TRBJ2-1; 8 bases are a match to TRBD2. Germline V gene sequence: CDR1 KGHSH, CDR2 LQKENI. This CDR3 spans 15 amino acids. Trimming cost V 5 bases and J 6 bases; bases outside gene matches: 9. The CDR3 spells CASSKPGGAGNEQFF. The DNA read from the CDR3 is TGTGCCAGCTCAAAACCGGGGGGGGCTGGCAATGAG.

This clone was seen many times. From the germline J gene comes the end of the CDR3, since the read stops 3 residues before it. The chain employs TRBV15 and TRBJ1-5, with TRBD1 matching 7 bases. Germline V gene data show CDR1 as LNHNV and CDR2 as YYDKDF (reference sequence). V dropped 4 bases and J dropped 5; count of bases not matched to a gene: 5. The CDR3 runs 14 residues. CDR3 sequence reads: CATSMKTGHQPQHF. CDR3 DNA, as far as it was read: TGTGCCACCAGCATGAAGACAGGGCATCAGCCC. The full variable domain, completed using reference TRBV15 and TRBJ1-5, is DAMVIQNPRYQVTQFGKPVTLSCSQTLNHNVMYWYQQKSSQAPKLLFHYYDKDFNNEADTPDNFQSRRPNTSFCFLDIRSPGLGDTAMYLCATSMKTGHQPQHFGDGTRLSIL.

In this sample, this clone turned up many times. The DNA ends 3 residues before the CDR3 does, and the rest of the CDR3 is filled in from the germline J gene. The chain carries TRBV12-3 or TRBV12-4 and TRBJ2-7; the D is unclear. This CDR3 spans 13 amino acids. The V end lost 3 bases, the J end lost 2 bases, and 8 bases lay between the germline ends. Partial CDR3 DNA: TGTGCCAGCAGTTTTAGGGCTGCCTACGAG. Its protein is CASSFRAAYE. The whole CDR3 sequence is CASSFRAAYEQYF.

This clone was counted at least ten times. The DNA ends 3 residues before the CDR3 does, and the rest of the CDR3 is filled in from the germline J gene. V and J are TRBV2 and TRBJ2-7; possible D gene TRBD1, 5 bases. Between the trimmed V and J ends, which lost 5 bases and 3 bases, there was a span of 8 bases. The CDR3 runs 12 residues. Germline CDR1 reads SNHLY; CDR2 reads FYNNEI. The CDR3 here is CASSTQGYEQYF. The CDR3 bases that were read are TGTGCCAGCAGTACGCAGGGCTACGAG. Using reference TRBV2 and TRBJ2-7 for the parts outside the CDR3, the full variable domain is EPEVTQTPSHQVTQMGQEVILRCVPISNHLYFYWYRQILGQKVEFLVSFYNNEISEKSEIFDDQFSVERPDGSNFTLKIRSTKLEDSAMYFCASSTQGYEQYFGPGTRLTVT.

There are many counts of this clone. The read comes to an end 3 residues before the CDR3 does, leaving the germline J gene to fill in the end. The gene calls are TRBV10-3 and TRBJ2-2; 11 bases align to TRBD1. J was trimmed by 5 bases and V by 5 bases; bases with no gene match: 4. Germline V gene sequence: CDR1 ENHRY, CDR2 SYGVKD. The CDR3 length is 15 residues. CDR3 in amino acids: CAISWTGGATGELFF. Partial CDR3 DNA: TGTGCCATCAGTTGGACAGGGGGCGCGACCGGGGAG.

Ten or more counts support this clone. The missing CDR3 end, 3 residues past where the read stops, is filled in from the germline J gene. J is TRBJ2-2 and V is TRBV5-1; D uncertain. This CDR3 is built from 14 residues. The V gene lost 0 bases and the J gene lost 2 bases, with 5 bases spanning the gap. Germline V gives CDR1 SGHRS, CDR2 YFSETQ. CDR3: CASSLDLNTGELFF. Incomplete CDR3 DNA: TGCGCCAGCAGCTTGGACCTAAACACCGGGGAG.

This clone has ten or more counts. The read terminates 3 residues ahead of where the CDR3 ends, so the germline J gene completes it. The chain couples TRBV20-1 to TRBJ1-2; maybe TRBD1 (6 bases). The CDR3 sequence is 14 residues long. Germline CDR1 and CDR2: DFQATT and SNEGSKA (reference sequence). The CDR3 reads CSARDEAYRVSYTF. The sequenced part of the CDR3 DNA is TGCAGTGCTAGAGATGAGGCCTACAGGGTTAGC.

This clone was seen many times. The CDR3 spells CASSDPRGRPYTDTQYF. The sequenced CDR3 bases are TGTGCCAGCAGCGACCCCCGGGGGAGGCCCTACACAGATACG. V gene TRBV9 combines with J gene TRBJ2-3, with a possible D match to TRBD2 (6 bases). The read terminates 3 residues ahead of where the CDR3 ends, so the germline J gene completes it. This CDR3 region has 17 residues. Per the germline V gene, CDR1 is SGDLS and CDR2 is YYNGEE. The V and J ends lost 3 bases and 2 bases respectively, with 19 bases between them.

With respect to this clone: The sequence runs out 3 residues before the end of the CDR3; the remainder is reconstructed from the germline J gene. The chain joins TRBV7-9 to TRBJ2-4; D ambiguous. Germline V CDR1 and CDR2: SEHNR, FQNEAQ (reference sequence). CDR3 length: 14 amino acids. The CDR3 protein is CASSLNAANYGQYF. The sequenced CDR3 bases are TGTGCCAGCAGCTTAAATGCCGCTAACTATGGT.

This clone was counted many times. The CDR3 end falls 3 residues outside the read, so it is completed with the germline J gene. This chain connects TRBV6-1 to TRBJ1-2, with D possibly TRBD1 on 6 matching bases. Trimming shortened V by 1 base and J by 0 bases, and 15 bases separated the two germline ends. Looked up from germline, CDR1 is MNHNS and CDR2 is SASEGT. The CDR3 is 17 amino acids. CDR3 amino acids: CASSEGSGGRTNYGYTF. CDR3 bases read: TGTGCCAGCAGTGAAGGGAGCGGGGGGCGGACTAACTATGGC.

The sample holds many counts of this clone. Read coverage stops 3 residues before the CDR3 terminus; the germline J gene supplies the remainder. The J gene is TRBJ2-3, the V gene TRBV29-1; TRBD2 agrees at 16 bases. Germline assignment: CDR1 SQVTM and CDR2 ANQGSEA. CDR3 length: 18 residues. V lost 0 bases, J lost 5 bases, and 8 bases stayed unmatched. The CDR3 is CSVEDPGLAGGIGDTQYF. The sequenced CDR3 bases are TGCAGCGTTGAAGACCCGGGACTAGCGGGAGGGATAGGAGATACG.